What follows is one TCR beta chain and its context. The antigen remains unidentified. The sample belongs to a study of cytomegalovirus exposure and HLA in healthy donors. Overall study findings and caveats: HLA alleles were associated with 16,000 or so TCR beta sequences in a later analysis at 0.05 false discovery rate. Researchers catalogued 164 TCR beta chains as cytomegalovirus-associated.

60 Vbeta and 13 Jbeta primers were used in PCR. Using immunoSEQ multiplex PCR, the repertoire was profiled, and TCRdb retains in-frame clones only, with some absent. Of about 170,000 clones listed, around 83% were seen once; the top ten hold over 0.85%. Healthy individuals who donated bone marrow served as the donors. Sequenced sample: PBMCs. The clonotype was recovered from a girl aged 2 to 10 in good health and CMV-seropositive.

This chain's CDR3 is CASSSQGRGETQYF. The CDR3 DNA sequence: TGTGCCAGCAGTTCACAGGGTAGAGGGGAGACCCAGTACTTC. V and J are TRBV6-1 and TRBJ2-5, with a possible D match to TRBD1 (6 bases). This CDR3 contains 14 residues. The ends were cut back, 5 bases at V and 5 bases at J, with 15 bases in the middle. Looked up from germline, CDR1 is MNHNS and CDR2 is SASEGT.